The clone carrying this T cell receptor beta chain showed up just a few times. Its antigen is still unknown. TCRdb reprocessed the 5' RACE reads via MiXCR and lists one record per CDR3 protein. The sample lists about 440,000 distinct CDR3 sequences; 15% to 25% were seen once. The data derive from a study of T-cell memory formation after mild COVID-19. The overall study: The TCR clusters were mostly specific to one donor. Study-wide results and caveats: Clones that contracted from day 15 to 85 were balanced CD4/CD8, while later expanders leaned CD4+. For second-wave clones that peaked at day 37, SARS-CoV-2 specificity went unverified. CM and EM subsets held most contracting CD4+ clones; EMRA held CD8+ ones.

The TCR sequence derives from an adult woman who had mild COVID-19 (a few samples of this study predate the infection). Cell type and time point are not known. The sample was PBMCs or a T cell subset sorted from them (not recorded which).

CDR3 coding DNA: TGTGCCAGCAGCTTAGGTGGTCACGACACCGGGGAGCTGTTTTTT. Protein sequence: CASSLGGHDTGELFF. The V call is TRBV7-9, the J call TRBJ2-2; D is ambiguous. Deletions cut 1 base from V and 3 bases from J, with 9 bases between. Per germline, CDR1 SEHNR and CDR2 FQNEAQ (reference sequence). The CDR3 is 15 residues long.